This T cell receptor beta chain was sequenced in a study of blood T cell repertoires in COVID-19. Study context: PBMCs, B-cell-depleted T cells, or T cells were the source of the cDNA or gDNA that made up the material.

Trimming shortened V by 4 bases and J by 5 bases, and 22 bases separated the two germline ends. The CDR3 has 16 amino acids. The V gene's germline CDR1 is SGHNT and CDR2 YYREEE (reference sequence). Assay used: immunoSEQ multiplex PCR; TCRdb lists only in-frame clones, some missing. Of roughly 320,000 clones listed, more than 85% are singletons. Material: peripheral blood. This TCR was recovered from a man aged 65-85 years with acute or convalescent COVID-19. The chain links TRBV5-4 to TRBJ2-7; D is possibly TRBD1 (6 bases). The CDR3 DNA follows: TGTGCCAGCAGCGCCACAGGGTCAGCCTCTAGAAACGAGCAGTACTTC. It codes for CASSATGSASRNEQYF. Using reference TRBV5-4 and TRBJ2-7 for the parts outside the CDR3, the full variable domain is ETGVTQSPTHLIKTRGQQVTLRCSSQSGHNTVSWYQQALGQGPQFIFQYYREEENGRGNFPPRFSGLQFPNYSSELNVNALELDDSALYLCASSATGSASRNEQYFGPGTRLTVT.